The rows below give T cell receptor beta chains drawn from one sample of a study of OX40 agonist ivuxolimab in advanced cancers. The method was immunoSEQ multiplex PCR; TCRdb's version includes in-frame clones alone and lacks a portion of them. The data contain about 130,000 clones, around 93% of them singletons. The sequencing here drew on CD4+ or CD8+ T cells sorted from blood, taken in a trial of the OX40 agonist ivuxolimab. These TCRs come from an adult with an advanced solid tumor such as melanoma, head and neck, liver or kidney cancer. The CDR3 runs from the conserved cysteine through the conserved F or W. The D gene is left open where the match is weak. Part of the rows lack a size; the others show once, few, many or a class for expanded clones.

v_call	clone_size	d_call	j_call	cdr3_nt	cdr3_aa
TRBV18	-	-	TRBJ1-5	TGTGCCAGCTCACAGGGGAACAACGCGGAGCCCCAGCATTTT	CASSQGNNAEPQHF
TRBV19	-	TRBD1	TRBJ1-5	TGTGCCAGTAGTATCTCTTCGACAGGGTCGGGGGTTGACGGTCAGCCCCAGCATTTT	CASSISSTGSGVDGQPQHF
TRBV27	-	-	TRBJ2-7	TGTGCCAGCAGGCTTGAGAGGGTCTCCCACGAGCAGTACTTC	CASRLERVSHEQYF
TRBV11-2	once	-	TRBJ2-7	TGTGCCAGCAGCGCCCCTACGGGGATCCCTCGCGAGCAGTACTTC	CASSAPTGIPREQYF
TRBV19	once	-	TRBJ1-5	TGTGCCAGTAGTTTAGAAGGCGGGAGCAATCAGCCCCAGCATTTT	CASSLEGGSNQPQHF
TRBV2	-	TRBD2	TRBJ2-1	TGTGCCAGCAGTGCCCTAGCGGGGGCCTCCTACAATGAGCAGTTCTTC	CASSALAGASYNEQFF
TRBV19	once	TRBD1	TRBJ2-7	TGTGCCAGTAGCAAAACAGGGGTCGCGTCCTACGAGCAGTACTTC	CASSKTGVASYEQYF
TRBV5-4	-	-	TRBJ2-3	TGTGCCAGCAGGGGTGGGGGTACTAGCACAGATACGCAGTATTTT	CASRGGGTSTDTQYF
TRBV5-1	-	TRBD2	TRBJ2-1	TGCGCCAGCAGTGGCGATAGAGCGGGAGTCGGAAATGAGCAGTTCTTC	CASSGDRAGVGNEQFF
TRBV5-6	-	-	TRBJ2-7	TGTGCCAGCAGCTTGGGGCAGGGAATCTCCTACGAGCAGTACTTC	CASSLGQGISYEQYF
TRBV6-5	-	-	TRBJ1-4	TGTGCCAGCAGTTACTCGGGGGACATGCAAGAAAAACTGTTTTTT	CASSYSGDMQEKLFF
TRBV27	-	-	TRBJ1-3	TGTGCCAGCAGTTTAGATGGGGGCCCTGGAAACACCATATATTTT	CASSLDGGPGNTIYF
TRBV5-1	-	-	TRBJ2-1	TGCGCCAGCAGCCCGCGACTAGATCCGGTTGGAGAGCAGTTCTTC	CASSPRLDPVGEQFF
TRBV28	-	-	TRBJ2-1	TGTGCCAGCAGTTTAAGGTACAATGAGCAGTTCTTC	CASSLRYNEQFF
TRBV5-1	-	TRBD1	TRBJ2-2	TGCGCCAGCAGCCCGGCTCAGGGGGCTAGCACCGGGGAGCTGTTTTTT	CASSPAQGASTGELFF
TRBV4-3	-	-	TRBJ2-2	TGCGCCAGCAGCCAAGAACAGGGCGGCGGGGAGCTGTTTTTT	CASSQEQGGGELFF
TRBV7-9	once	-	TRBJ2-7	TGTGCCAGCAGCTTAGGGACCGCCTCCTACGAGCAGTACTTC	CASSLGTASYEQYF
TRBV11-2	-	-	TRBJ1-2	TGTGCCAGCAGCTTAGGTTATGGCTACACCTTC	CASSLGYGYTF
TRBV7-8	-	-	TRBJ2-7	TGTGCCAGCAGCTTAGACAGTCGCGAGCAGTACTTC	CASSLDSREQYF
TRBV14	-	TRBD2	TRBJ2-1	TGTGCCAGCAGCCAAGATTATGGGCTAGCGGGAAGCAATGAGCAGTTCTTC	CASSQDYGLAGSNEQFF